This TCR beta chain was retrieved from a study of siplizumab effects on memory and regulatory T cells (dated by TCRdb to the late 2010s). With respect to the entire study: The study examined how the anti-CD2 antibody siplizumab affects alloreactive T-cell subsets in allogeneic mixed lymphocyte reactions built from human PBMCs. On the study overall, not on this receptor specifically: A naive or memory phenotype could not be assigned to roughly 75-97% of proliferating CD4+ or CD8+ clones. Because sequences at frequencies below about 10^-5 were poorly captured, only a minor fraction of alloreactive clones could be mapped back to unstimulated subsets. Unstimulated naive T cells appeared to be more diverse than memory T cells, and naive cells seemed to make a substantial contribution to the alloresponse. Of the alloreactive CD4+ clones that could be mapped, the Treg-derived share averaged roughly 69% with siplizumab compared with 25% to 30% in control reactions. The cumulative frequency of alloreactive sequences traceable to unstimulated CD4+ memory T cells was significantly reduced by siplizumab. Whether proliferating Tregs from siplizumab cultures were suppressive was not functionally confirmed.

V lost 4 bases and J lost 2 bases, and the count of bases not matched to a germline gene is 0. The CDR3 goes from the cysteine to the phenylalanine over 14 residues. Only the CDR3 region is kept as DNA, spanning 42 bases read in frame from base 1. CDR1 LNHDA and CDR2 SQIVND are derived from the germline V gene (reference sequence). Libraries were prepared through the immunoSEQ multiplex PCR assay. Each sample had roughly 90,000 TCR templates assayed by the deep sequencing platform. Genomic DNA extracted from sorted T cells was used for TCRbeta CDR3 sequencing. Per the original workflow: The R programming language was used for clonal analysis of the TCRbeta CDR3 data. Alloreactive CD4+ and CD8+ clones were defined by comparing unstimulated samples with post-reaction CFSE-low samples. Regulatory or non-regulatory origin was assigned to alloreactive CD4+ clones by matching of sequences to sorted unstimulated Treg and non-Treg repertoires. TCRdb carries this immuneACCESS record with in-frame sequences only. Its versions omit some clonotypes, under half of them owing to an unresolved V gene in the studies checked, with the rest unexplained. The DNA gave D and trimming, while V, J and clone size come from that table. The sample table shows over 90,000 clones, and around nine tenths are seen once. The ten largest clones capture roughly 1% of the sample.

Sorted unstimulated T cells and proliferating T cells recovered from mixed lymphocyte reactions underwent TCRbeta CDR3 sequencing. Fresh whole blood from nine to eleven HLA-typed healthy donors served as the source for isolating PBMCs. Concerning this clone itself: The specificity of this receptor is unknown. Qualities for individual bases were not recorded, and no much larger clone is one base off.

This TCR derives from a human donor in good health. The sequencing input was CD4+ T cells sorted from blood. The chain links TRBV19 with TRBJ2-1; 9 bases in between match TRBD2. The nucleotides read TGTGCCAGTAGTACTAGCGGGACCTACAATGAGCAGTTCTTC. Translated, this is CASSTSGTYNEQFF.